This T cell receptor beta chain was profiled in a study of shared clonotypes between healthy human individuals. Whole-study context: Donors, aged 18 to 49, were two women and three men.

In regard to this clone: The target antigen is unknown.

The repertoire was sequenced with immunoSEQ multiplex PCR; TCRdb's copy has only in-frame clones and lacks some. Seen here are 2 million to 3 million clones, under 95% observed once, and the top ten hold approximately 0.36%. Study-level results: For sorted subsets, rarefaction showed incomplete sequencing despite large depth.

Germline V gene lookup returns CDR1 MDHEN and CDR2 SYDVKM. Trimming cost V 2 bases and J 3 bases, with 8 bases left between them. This CDR3 is 14 amino acids long. Input material: naive CD4+ T cells from PBMCs. As to subset: CD45RA+ positively selected. The clonotype was recovered from a man younger than 35 in good health. Some clones in this sample may be carry-over from other donors' samples. The rearrangement links TRBV28 to TRBJ2-1; D is ambiguous. CDR3 sequence: CASSLIGYYNEQFF. The DNA of the CDR3 is TGTGCCAGCAGTTTAATTGGCTACTACAATGAGCAGTTCTTC.